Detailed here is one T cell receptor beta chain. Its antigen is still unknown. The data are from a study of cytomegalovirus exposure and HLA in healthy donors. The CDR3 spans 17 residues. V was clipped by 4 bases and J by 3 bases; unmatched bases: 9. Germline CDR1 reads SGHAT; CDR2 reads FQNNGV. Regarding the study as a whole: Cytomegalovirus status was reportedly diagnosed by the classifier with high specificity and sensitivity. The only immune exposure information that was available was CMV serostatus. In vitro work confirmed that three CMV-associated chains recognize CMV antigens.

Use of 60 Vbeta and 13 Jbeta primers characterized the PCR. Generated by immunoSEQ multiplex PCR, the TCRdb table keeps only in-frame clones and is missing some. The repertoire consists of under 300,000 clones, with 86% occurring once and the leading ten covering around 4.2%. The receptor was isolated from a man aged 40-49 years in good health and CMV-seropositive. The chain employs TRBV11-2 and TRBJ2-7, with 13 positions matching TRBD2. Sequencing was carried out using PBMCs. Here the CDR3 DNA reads TGTGCCAGCAGCTCCCCCGCGACTAGCGGGAGGAACTACGAGCAGTACTTC. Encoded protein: CASSSPATSGRNYEQYF.